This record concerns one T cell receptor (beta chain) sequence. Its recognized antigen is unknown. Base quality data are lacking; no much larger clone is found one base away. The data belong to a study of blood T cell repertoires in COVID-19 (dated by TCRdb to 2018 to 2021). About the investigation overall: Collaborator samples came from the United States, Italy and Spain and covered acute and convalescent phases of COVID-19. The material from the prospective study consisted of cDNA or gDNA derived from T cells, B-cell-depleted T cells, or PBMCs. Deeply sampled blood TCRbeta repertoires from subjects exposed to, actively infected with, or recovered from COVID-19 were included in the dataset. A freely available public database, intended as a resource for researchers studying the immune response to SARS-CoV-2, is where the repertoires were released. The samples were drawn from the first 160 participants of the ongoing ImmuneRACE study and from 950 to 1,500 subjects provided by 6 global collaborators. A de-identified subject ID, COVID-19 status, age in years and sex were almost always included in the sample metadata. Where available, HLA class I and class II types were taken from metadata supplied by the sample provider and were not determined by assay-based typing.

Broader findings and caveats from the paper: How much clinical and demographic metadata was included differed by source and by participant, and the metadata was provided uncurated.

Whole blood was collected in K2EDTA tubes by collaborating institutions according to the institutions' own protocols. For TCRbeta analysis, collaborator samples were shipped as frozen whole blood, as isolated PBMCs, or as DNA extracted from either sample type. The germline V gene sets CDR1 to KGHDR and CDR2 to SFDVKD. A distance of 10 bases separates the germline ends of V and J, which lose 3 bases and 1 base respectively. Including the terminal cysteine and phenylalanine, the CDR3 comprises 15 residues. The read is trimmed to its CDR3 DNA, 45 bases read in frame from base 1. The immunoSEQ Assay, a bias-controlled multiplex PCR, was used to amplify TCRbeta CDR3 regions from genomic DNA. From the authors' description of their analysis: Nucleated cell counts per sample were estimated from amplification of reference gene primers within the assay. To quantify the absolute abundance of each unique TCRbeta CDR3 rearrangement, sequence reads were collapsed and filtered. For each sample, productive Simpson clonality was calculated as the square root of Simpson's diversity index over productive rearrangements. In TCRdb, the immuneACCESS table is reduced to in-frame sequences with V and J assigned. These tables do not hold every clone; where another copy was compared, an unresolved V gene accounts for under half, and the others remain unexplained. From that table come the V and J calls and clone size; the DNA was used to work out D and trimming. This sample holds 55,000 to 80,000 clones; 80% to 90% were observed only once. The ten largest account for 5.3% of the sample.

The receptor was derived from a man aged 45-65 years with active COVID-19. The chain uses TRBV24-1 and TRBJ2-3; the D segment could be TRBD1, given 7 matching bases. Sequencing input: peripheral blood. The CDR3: CATSDDREGTDTQYF. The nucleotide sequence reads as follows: TGTGCCACCAGTGATGACAGGGAGGGCACAGATACGCAGTATTTT.